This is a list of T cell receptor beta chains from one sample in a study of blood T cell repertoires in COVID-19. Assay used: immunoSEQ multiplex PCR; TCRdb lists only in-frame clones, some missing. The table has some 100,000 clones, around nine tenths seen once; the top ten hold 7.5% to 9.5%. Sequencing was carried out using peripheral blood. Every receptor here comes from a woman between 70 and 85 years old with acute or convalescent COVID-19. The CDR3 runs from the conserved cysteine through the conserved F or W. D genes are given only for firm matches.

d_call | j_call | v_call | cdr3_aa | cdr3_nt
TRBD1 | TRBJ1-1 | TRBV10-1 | CASSQTTGGTEAFF | TGCGCCAGCAGTCAAACAACAGGGGGCACTGAAGCTTTCTTT
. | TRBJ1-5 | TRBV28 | CASSLGGHSNQPQHF | TGTGCCAGCAGTTTAGGGGGACATAGCAATCAGCCCCAGCATTTT
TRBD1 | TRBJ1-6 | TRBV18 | CASSPRTRQGVRGSYNSPLHF | TGTGCCAGCTCACCAAGGACGAGACAGGGGGTTAGGGGCTCCTATAATTCACCCCTCCACTTT
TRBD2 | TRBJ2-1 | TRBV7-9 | CASSPRLGLAGVENEQFF | TGTGCCAGCAGCCCCCGCCTGGGGCTAGCGGGAGTTGAGAATGAGCAGTTCTTC
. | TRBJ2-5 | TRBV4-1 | CASSQDSRGSETQYF | TGCGCCAGCAGCCAAGATTCCAGGGGTTCAGAGACCCAGTACTTC
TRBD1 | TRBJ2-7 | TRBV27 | CASSNNRGRRGGTYEQYF | TGTGCCAGCAGTAACAACAGGGGTCGTCGCGGCGGAACCTACGAGCAGTACTTC
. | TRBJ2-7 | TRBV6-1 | CASSEHPGYEQYF | TGTGCCAGCAGTGAACACCCGGGATACGAGCAGTACTTC
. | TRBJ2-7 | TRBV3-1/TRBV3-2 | CASSQDMGRSYEQYF | TGTGCCAGCAGCCAAGATATGGGCAGGTCCTACGAGCAGTACTTC
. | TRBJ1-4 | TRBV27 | CASRMAGLEREKLFF | TGTGCCAGCAGAATGGCCGGGTTAGAACGTGAAAAACTGTTTTTT
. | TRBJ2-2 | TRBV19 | CASSIGGRGTGELFF | TGTGCCAGTAGTATAGGGGGCAGGGGCACCGGGGAGCTGTTTTTT
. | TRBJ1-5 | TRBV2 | CASSTKQGGSQPQHF | TGTGCCAGCAGCACGAAACAGGGCGGCAGTCAGCCCCAGCATTTT
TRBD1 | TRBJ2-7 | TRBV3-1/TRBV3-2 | CASSQHSDRAGFYEQYF | TGTGCCAGCAGCCAACACTCCGACAGGGCAGGCTTCTACGAGCAGTACTTC
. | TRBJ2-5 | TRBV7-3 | CASSLGSRGKKETQYF | TGTGCCAGCAGCTTAGGGTCCAGGGGAAAGAAAGAGACCCAGTACTTC